This passage covers 17 T cell receptor beta chains from one sample sequenced in a study of OX40 agonist ivuxolimab in advanced cancers. Libraries were prepared by immunoSEQ multiplex PCR; TCRdb keeps only in-frame clonotypes and omits some of them. The repertoire consists of fewer than 55,000 clones, with roughly 89% occurring once and the leading ten covering approximately 10%. The sample in question was CD4+ or CD8+ T cells sorted from blood, obtained in a trial of the OX40 agonist ivuxolimab. These receptor sequences come from an adult with an advanced solid tumor such as melanoma, head and neck, liver or kidney cancer.

The chain recombines TRBV11-3 with TRBJ1-1; D might be TRBD1 (5 bases). Trimming removed 8 bases from V and 1 base from J, with 11 bases in between. CDR1 SGHNT and CDR2 YENEEA come from the germline V gene. This CDR3 has 13 amino acids. CDR3 sequence (DNA): TGTGCCAGCGGATTCGGGGCGAACACTGAAGCTTTCTTT. Encoded protein: CASGFGANTEAFF.

The rearrangement joins TRBV7-3 to TRBJ2-3; TRBD1 matches at 9 bases. This CDR3 contains 16 residues. Trimming at V came to 5 bases and at J to 4 bases, leaving 10 bases not matched to a gene. Germline loops: CDR1 SGHTA, CDR2 FQGTGA. CDR3 loop: CASSRTGGPGADTQYF. CDR3 DNA: TGTGCCAGCAGCCGAACAGGGGGCCCGGGGGCAGATACGCAGTATTTT.

The rearrangement links TRBV6-5 to TRBJ2-7; tentative D call: TRBD1 (5 bases). With 6 bases removed from V and 0 bases from J, the gap between germline ends came to 12 bases. The CDR3 extends over 14 amino acids. Germline CDR1 MNHEY, CDR2 SVGAGI. The CDR3 DNA is TGTGCCAGCAGATATGGCCAGGGCTCCTACGAGCAGTACTTC. Its translation is CASRYGQGSYEQYF.

The chain uses TRBV25-1 and TRBJ1-2; 12 bases fit TRBD1. Germline CDR1 and CDR2: MGHDK and SYGVNS. The CDR3 covers 15 residues. J lost 4 bases, V lost 5 bases, and 5 bases had no gene match. DNA for the CDR3: TGTGCCAGCAGTCCGGGACAGGGGGCAGGCTATGGCTACACCTTC. Translating gives CASSPGQGAGYGYTF.

The V and J genes are TRBV7-6 and TRBJ1-3, with TRBD1 identical over 9 bases. The trim removed 4 bases at V and 7 bases at J, leaving 14 bases unmatched. The CDR3 totals 17 residues. Per the germline V gene, CDR1 is SGHVS and CDR2 is FNYEAQ. The CDR3 loop is CASSWRDRVVAENTIYF. The CDR3 DNA follows: TGTGCCAGCAGCTGGCGGGACAGGGTGGTGGCCGAGAACACCATATATTTT. Full variable domain (outside the CDR3, taken from reference TRBV7-6 and TRBJ1-3): GAGVSQSPRYKVTKRGQDVALRCDPISGHVSLYWYRQALGQGPEFLTYFNYEAQQDKSGLPNDRFSAERPEGSISTLTIQRTEQRDSAMYRCASSWRDRVVAENTIYFGEGSWLTVV.

This rearrangement joins TRBV5-1 to TRBJ2-5; 9 bases are a match to TRBD1. This CDR3 is 14 amino acids long. J lost 5 bases, V lost 3 bases, and 5 bases had no gene match. The germline V gene has CDR1 SGHRS and CDR2 YFSETQ. The CDR3 coding sequence is TGCGCCAGCAGCTGGGACAGGGTCCAGGAGACCCAGTACTTC. Translating it yields CASSWDRVQETQYF. The variable domain in full, with the rest retrieved from reference TRBV5-1 and TRBJ2-5, is KAGVTQTPRYLIKTRGQQVTLSCSPISGHRSVSWYQQTPGQGLQFLFEYFSETQRNKGNFPGRFSGRQFSNSRSEMNVSTLELGDSALYLCASSWDRVQETQYFGPGTRLLVL.

This clone was counted only a few times. The chain couples TRBV19 to TRBJ1-2; 7 bases align to TRBD1. With V trimmed by 3 bases and J by 6 bases, 10 bases remained unmatched. From germline, CDR1 is LNHDA and CDR2 SQIVND (reference sequence). The CDR3 covers 15 residues. The CDR3: CASSIAAGGTDGYTF. The CDR3 nucleotides read TGTGCCAGTAGTATTGCGGCAGGGGGTACGGATGGCTACACCTTC.

J is TRBJ1-2 and V is TRBV7-2; D possibly corresponds to TRBD1 (5 bases). The CDR3 has 15 amino acids. V dropped 1 base and J dropped 8 bases, with 17 bases sitting between them. CDR1 and CDR2 (germline): SGHTA, FQGNSA. The CDR3 here is CASSLGLWDPLGYTF. As DNA, the CDR3 is TGTGCCAGCAGCTTAGGTCTGTGGGACCCTTTAGGCTACACCTTC.

The chain combines TRBV11-2 with TRBJ2-1; 7 bases line up with TRBD2. The V and J ends lost 6 bases and 0 bases, in that order; junction bases with no gene match: 11. Germline CDR1 reads SGHAT; CDR2 reads FQNNGV. The CDR3 is 17 amino acids. The DNA for the CDR3 is TGTGCCAGCAGTAACTCTGGCGGGGGTAGCTCCTACAATGAGCAGTTCTTC. It yields the protein CASSNSGGGSSYNEQFF. The whole variable domain, remainder taken from reference TRBV11-2 and TRBJ2-1, is EAGVAQSPRYKIIEKRQSVAFWCNPISGHATLYWYQQILGQGPKLLIQFQNNGVVDDSQLPKDRFSAERLKGVDSTLKIQPAKLEDSAVYLCASSNSGGGSSYNEQFFGPGTRLTVL.

This chain links TRBV5-4 with TRBJ2-7, with D uncertain. The CDR3 has 13 residues. CDR1 SGHNT and CDR2 YYREEE come from the germline V gene (reference sequence). V dropped 2 bases and J dropped 7 bases, with 13 bases sitting between them. CDR3 in amino acids: CASSFPPWREQYF. Here the CDR3 DNA reads TGTGCCAGCAGCTTTCCCCCTTGGCGAGAGCAGTACTTC.

The J gene is TRBJ2-7, the V gene TRBV5-4; no firm D call. Trimming stripped 0 bases from V and 4 bases from J, with 8 bases between. The CDR3 loop spans 13 amino acids. Germline CDR1 is SGHNT and CDR2 is YYREEE (reference sequence). The CDR3 DNA reads as TGTGCCAGCAGCTTGGCCAGATCTTACGAGCAGTACTTC. This sequence encodes CASSLARSYEQYF. Complete variable domain (other parts from reference TRBV5-4 and TRBJ2-7): ETGVTQSPTHLIKTRGQQVTLRCSSQSGHNTVSWYQQALGQGPQFIFQYYREEENGRGNFPPRFSGLQFPNYSSELNVNALELDDSALYLCASSLARSYEQYFGPGTRLTVT.

The chain combines TRBV27 with TRBJ2-1; D may be TRBD2 (6 bases). CDR3 size: 18 residues. Germline lookup yields CDR1 MNHEY and CDR2 SMNVEV (reference sequence). Deletions cut 4 bases from V and 8 bases from J, with 27 bases between. The CDR3 DNA sequence: TGTGCCAGCAGTTCCCCGTTGGGGGGAATGGTAGGAGGCGATGAGCAGTTCTTC. This gives the protein CASSSPLGGMVGGDEQFF.

This clone was recorded once. This sequence joins TRBV19 and TRBJ1-5, with D possibly TRBD1 on 5 matching bases. V lost 7 bases and J lost 6, with 16 bases in between. Germline CDR1 LNHDA, CDR2 SQIVND (reference sequence). This CDR3 comprises 14 residues. CDR3 sequence reads: CASTFWGQGQPQHF. CDR3 bases: TGTGCCAGTACCTTTTGGGGTCAGGGTCAGCCCCAGCATTTT.

The chain combines TRBV9 with TRBJ1-2; no clear D. Trimming removed 3 bases at V and 8 bases at J, with 23 bases between. The CDR3 totals 16 residues. The germline CDR1 and CDR2 sequences are SGDLS and YYNGEE. CDR3 protein: CASSASAYSQKPGYTF. CDR3 DNA: TGTGCCAGCAGCGCCTCGGCCTACAGCCAAAAACCGGGCTACACCTTC.

The rearrangement joins TRBV12-5 to TRBJ1-1; D not certain. The CDR3 is 16 residues long. Germline V CDR1 and CDR2: LGHNT, FRNRAP. Trimming shortened V by 0 bases and J by 5 bases, and 16 bases separated the two germline ends. The CDR3 coding sequence is TGTGCTAGTGGTTTGGTAAATAGGATAACGGGGACTGAAGCTTTCTTT. Translation gives CASGLVNRITGTEAFF.

V is TRBV27 and J is TRBJ2-5, with 8 nucleotides matching TRBD1. Trimming at V came to 6 bases and at J to 4 bases, leaving 13 bases not matched to a gene. This CDR3 spans 16 amino acids. Per the germline V gene, CDR1 is MNHEY and CDR2 is SMNVEV (reference sequence). CDR3 in amino acids: CASSQGFFDRGETQYF. The CDR3 DNA sequence: TGTGCCAGCAGCCAAGGTTTTTTTGACAGGGGAGAGACCCAGTACTTC.

This clone was detected only a few times. V usage is TRBV4-2 and J usage is TRBJ2-7; no definite D call. CDR3 length equals 13 residues. Germline CDR1 reads LGHNA; CDR2 reads YNFKEQ. Trimming took 2 bases from V and 3 from J, leaving 8 bases between them. CDR3 residues: CASSQWQNYEQYF. As DNA, the CDR3 is TGTGCCAGCAGCCAATGGCAGAACTACGAGCAGTACTTC.